This TCR beta chain is drawn from a study of PD-L1 blockade in urothelial cancer. At the level of the study: From 0 to 3 prior chemotherapy regimens had been given to the patients. A median of approximately 150,000 T cells was found in the blood samples.

Synthetic templates analogous to TCR were spiked into all PCRs individually. Data came from immunoSEQ multiplex PCR; TCRdb stores just in-frame clones and leaves some out. The repertoire holds about 43,000 clones, with 80% as singletons. V was shortened by 3 bases and J by 6 bases, with 9 bases between the two germline ends. Germline CDR1 WSHSY, CDR2 SAAADI. The CDR3 length is 13 residues. The time point here: pretreatment peripheral blood. Each patient gave between 1 and 8 samples of peripheral blood mononuclear cells, which were collected pretreatment and during treatment. The sequence was obtained from a man aged 60-69 years with urothelial cancer. The V and J genes are TRBV10-2 and TRBJ2-4, with D perhaps TRBD2 (6 bases). Sample: PBMCs, taken around atezolizumab (anti-PD-L1) treatment. CDR3 region: CASSDGTLNIQYF. CDR3 DNA: TGCGCCAGCAGTGATGGGACTCTAAACATTCAGTACTTC.